The rows below give T cell receptor beta chains drawn from one sample of a study of blood T cells in healthy people across ages. TCRdb itself ran the 5' RACE reads through MiXCR, one entry per CDR3 protein. The sample shows 550,000 to 750,000 distinct CDR3 sequences, under 25% of them seen only once. Sequenced material: blood. The receptors stem from a man aged 65 to 85 in good health. Both conserved end residues are part of each CDR3. The order of the fields is D gene, J gene, clone size, V gene, CDR3 length, CDR3 protein, CDR3 DNA. D genes are given only for firm matches. The size of a clone is reported for some rows only, either as once, few or many, or as a class for expanded clones.

D: NA
J: TRBJ2-1
size: few
V: TRBV5-1
length: 14
CDR3: CASSLGPPDNEQFF
DNA: TGCGCCAGCAGCTTGGGGCCCCCTGACAATGAGCAGTTCTTC

D: NA
J: TRBJ2-1
size: many
V: TRBV10-3
length: 16
CDR3: CAISLSSSPPGNEQFF
DNA: TGTGCCATCAGCCTTTCTAGCAGCCCACCTGGCAATGAGCAGTTCTTC

D: TRBD2
J: TRBJ2-3
size: few
V: TRBV6-1
length: 16
CDR3: CASRSWTSGIGNTQYF
DNA: TGTGCCAGCAGATCGTGGACTAGCGGGATTGGGAATACGCAGTATTTT

D: TRBD1
J: TRBJ2-5
size: few
V: TRBV27
length: 14
CDR3: CAGSLGTGGETQYF
DNA: TGTGCCGGCAGTTTGGGGACAGGGGGCGAGACCCAGTACTTC

D: NA
J: TRBJ2-7
size: few
V: TRBV12-3/TRBV12-4
length: 13
CDR3: CASSSNSGYEQYF
DNA: TGTGCCAGCAGTTCGAATAGCGGATACGAGCAGTACTTC

D: NA
J: TRBJ2-1
size: NA
V: TRBV21-1
length: 17
CDR3: CASSPKGRDRGYNEQFF
DNA: TGTGCCAGCAGCCCCAAGGGTAGGGACAGGGGTTACAATGAGCAGTTCTTC

D: NA
J: TRBJ2-2
size: NA
V: TRBV7-3
length: 14
CDR3: CASSSGLITGELFF
DNA: TGTGCCAGCAGCTCCGGATTGATTACCGGGGAGCTGTTTTTT

D: NA
J: TRBJ2-7
size: NA
V: TRBV5-6
length: 15
CDR3: CASSLRCHTSYEQYF
DNA: TGTGCCAGCAGCTTGAGGTGTCACACTTCCTACGAGCAGTACTTC

D: TRBD1
J: TRBJ2-5
size: NA
V: TRBV12-3/TRBV12-4
length: 14
CDR3: CASSLTGSGETQYF
DNA: TGTGCCAGCAGTCTGACAGGGTCGGGAGAGACCCAGTACTTC

D: NA
J: TRBJ2-3
size: many
V: TRBV10-3
length: 13
CDR3: CAISATSTDTQYF
DNA: TGTGCCATCAGTGCTACTAGCACAGATACGCAGTATTTT

D: NA
J: TRBJ1-4
size: NA
V: TRBV25-1
length: 13
CDR3: CASSGDGGEKLFF
DNA: TGTGCCAGCAGTGGGGACGGCGGGGAAAAACTGTTTTTT

D: NA
J: TRBJ1-5
size: few
V: TRBV6-1
length: 14
CDR3: CASSETRVNQPQHF
DNA: TGTGCCAGCAGTGAAACCAGGGTCAATCAGCCCCAGCATTTT

D: NA
J: TRBJ2-5
size: few
V: TRBV12-3/TRBV12-4
length: 14
CDR3: CASSFHGRQETQYF
DNA: TGTGCCAGCAGTTTTCACGGACGGCAAGAGACCCAGTACTTC

D: NA
J: TRBJ1-5
size: few
V: TRBV13
length: 14
CDR3: CASSLGQVNQPQHF
DNA: TGTGCCAGCAGCTTAGGACAGGTCAATCAGCCCCAGCATTTT

D: NA
J: TRBJ2-3
size: NA
V: TRBV20-1
length: 13
CDR3: CSARATDTDTQYF
DNA: TGCAGTGCTAGAGCGACAGATACAGATACGCAGTATTTT

D: NA
J: TRBJ2-7
size: NA
V: TRBV20-1
length: 14
CDR3: CSATPGTDSYEQYF
DNA: TGCAGTGCAACCCCCGGGACGGACTCCTACGAGCAGTACTTC

D: TRBD2
J: TRBJ2-7
size: few
V: TRBV6-2/TRBV6-3
length: 16
CDR3: CASSYPSSGGSYEQYF
DNA: TGTGCCAGCAGCTATCCGTCTAGCGGGGGATCTTACGAGCAGTACTTC

D: TRBD2
J: TRBJ2-5
size: NA
V: TRBV20-1
length: 13
CDR3: CSARVVAGETQYF
DNA: TGCAGTGCTAGAGTGGTAGCGGGGGAGACCCAGTACTTC

D: NA
J: TRBJ2-1
size: many
V: TRBV24-1
length: 14
CDR3: CATSDEQGWNEQFF
DNA: TGTGCCACCAGTGATGAACAGGGATGGAATGAGCAGTTCTTC

D: NA
J: TRBJ1-6
size: NA
V: TRBV7-2
length: 15
CDR3: CASSLGGGLDSPLHF
DNA: TGTGCCAGCAGCTTAGGGGGGGGACTAGATTCACCCCTCCACTTT

D: NA
J: TRBJ1-2
size: few
V: TRBV5-1
length: 17
CDR3: CASSLEGSGPLNYGYTF
DNA: TGCGCCAGCAGCTTGGAAGGGTCAGGACCCCTTAACTATGGCTACACCTTC

D: NA
J: TRBJ2-2
size: few
V: TRBV29-1
length: 10
CDR3: CSVEAGELFF
DNA: TGCAGCGTTGAGGCCGGGGAGCTGTTTTTT

D: NA
J: TRBJ1-2
size: NA
V: TRBV20-1
length: 14
CDR3: CSARDHRQVYGYTF
DNA: TGCAGTGCTAGAGATCATAGGCAGGTCTATGGCTACACCTTC

D: NA
J: TRBJ1-2
size: NA
V: TRBV7-8
length: 17
CDR3: CASTKNREVLPKGGYTF
DNA: TGTGCCAGCACCAAAAACAGGGAGGTCTTACCAAAAGGTGGCTACACCTTC

D: NA
J: TRBJ2-1
size: few
V: TRBV10-2
length: 17
CDR3: CASSESRGISSYNEQFF
DNA: TGCGCCAGCAGTGAGTCTCGGGGAATCTCCTCCTACAATGAGCAGTTCTTC

D: NA
J: TRBJ2-5
size: many
V: TRBV9
length: 18
CDR3: CASSVSVGAGTTQETQYF
DNA: TGTGCCAGCAGCGTTTCAGTCGGGGCGGGAACCACCCAAGAGACCCAGTACTTC

D: NA
J: TRBJ2-7
size: NA
V: TRBV3-1
length: 17
CDR3: CASSRHRGTDRTYEQYF
DNA: TGTGCCAGCAGCCGACACAGAGGGACCGACAGGACCTACGAGCAGTACTTC

D: TRBD1
J: TRBJ2-5
size: NA
V: TRBV10-3
length: 15
CDR3: CATNPGQGFSETQYF
DNA: TGTGCCACGAACCCGGGACAGGGCTTTTCAGAGACCCAGTACTTC

D: NA
J: TRBJ2-3
size: few
V: TRBV5-1
length: 15
CDR3: CASSFSRDGTDTQYF
DNA: TGCGCCAGCAGCTTTTCACGGGACGGCACAGATACGCAGTATTTT

D: NA
J: TRBJ2-3
size: NA
V: TRBV12-3/TRBV12-4
length: 15
CDR3: CASSFWTTSTDTQYF
DNA: TGTGCCAGCAGTTTTTGGACTACTAGCACAGATACGCAGTATTTT

D: NA
J: TRBJ1-2
size: NA
V: TRBV6-5
length: 14
CDR3: CASSYSGGRGDYTF
DNA: TGTGCCAGCAGTTATTCGGGGGGCCGTGGTGACTACACCTTC

D: NA
J: TRBJ1-2
size: NA
V: TRBV12-3/TRBV12-4
length: 14
CDR3: CASSFSGPGYGYTF
DNA: TGTGCCAGCAGTTTCTCTGGGCCCGGCTATGGCTACACCTTC

D: TRBD2
J: TRBJ2-5
size: few
V: TRBV7-9
length: 13
CDR3: CASSRLAEETQYF
DNA: TGTGCCAGCAGCAGACTAGCGGAAGAGACCCAGTACTTC

D: TRBD2
J: TRBJ2-2
size: few
V: TRBV2
length: 16
CDR3: CASSEASGSRTGELFF
DNA: TGTGCCAGCAGCGAAGCTAGCGGGAGTCGGACCGGGGAGCTGTTTTTT

D: TRBD1
J: TRBJ2-5
size: many
V: TRBV28
length: 16
CDR3: CASSLSSGTVQETQYF
DNA: TGTGCCAGCAGTTTATCATCCGGGACAGTACAAGAGACCCAGTACTTC

D: TRBD1
J: TRBJ2-5
size: few
V: TRBV2
length: 11
CDR3: CASKDRDRTHF
DNA: TGTGCCAGCAAGGACCGGGACAGAACCCACTTC

D: TRBD1
J: TRBJ2-7
size: few
V: TRBV7-9
length: 15
CDR3: CASSLGTGLRNEQYF
DNA: TGTGCCAGCAGCTTAGGGACAGGGTTGAGGAACGAGCAGTACTTC

D: NA
J: TRBJ1-1
size: NA
V: TRBV3-1
length: 16
CDR3: CASSQDLKMLNTEAFF
DNA: TGTGCCAGCAGCCAAGATCTCAAAATGTTGAACACTGAAGCTTTCTTT

D: NA
J: TRBJ2-2
size: few
V: TRBV4-2
length: 15
CDR3: CASSVGLAAGGELFF
DNA: TGTGCCAGCAGCGTCGGTCTAGCTGCTGGTGGGGAGCTGTTTTTT

D: NA
J: TRBJ2-7
size: NA
V: TRBV7-2
length: 12
CDR3: CASSFLGREQYF
DNA: TGTGCCAGCAGCTTCCTTGGGCGCGAGCAGTACTTC

D: NA
J: TRBJ1-4
size: few
V: TRBV28
length: 16
CDR3: CASSQTRGTTNEKLFF
DNA: TGTGCCAGCAGCCAAACCAGGGGAACAACTAATGAAAAACTGTTTTTT

D: NA
J: TRBJ2-5
size: few
V: TRBV18
length: 13
CDR3: CASSPRVLEAQYF
DNA: TGTGCCAGCTCACCACGGGTTCTAGAGGCCCAGTACTTC

D: NA
J: TRBJ1-4
size: NA
V: TRBV10-1
length: 12
CDR3: CASGQVNEKLFF
DNA: TGCGCCAGCGGCCAAGTTAATGAAAAACTGTTTTTT

D: TRBD1
J: TRBJ1-5
size: few
V: TRBV20-1
length: 16
CDR3: CSARGGTGDSNQPQHF
DNA: TGCAGTGCTAGAGGGGGGACAGGGGATAGCAATCAGCCCCAGCATTTT

D: TRBD2
J: TRBJ2-5
size: few
V: TRBV15
length: 15
CDR3: CATSSGLALQETQYF
DNA: TGTGCCACCAGCAGCGGACTAGCGTTACAAGAGACCCAGTACTTC

D: NA
J: TRBJ2-5
size: NA
V: TRBV20-1
length: 13
CDR3: CSARLGAEETQYF
DNA: TGCAGTGCTAGACTGGGGGCCGAAGAGACCCAGTACTTC

D: NA
J: TRBJ1-1
size: few
V: TRBV7-9
length: 13
CDR3: CASSPLGSVEAFF
DNA: TGTGCCAGCAGCCCCCTAGGCTCAGTTGAAGCTTTCTTT

D: NA
J: TRBJ2-3
size: NA
V: TRBV12-3/TRBV12-4
length: 15
CDR3: CASTPDRSNADTEYF
DNA: TGTGCCAGCACCCCAGACAGGAGCAACGCAGATACGGAATATTTT

D: TRBD2
J: TRBJ2-3
size: few
V: TRBV7-2
length: 18
CDR3: CASSDKFRTSGSTDTQYF
DNA: TGTGCCAGCAGCGACAAATTCAGGACTAGCGGGAGCACAGATACGCAGTATTTT

D: TRBD2
J: TRBJ2-7
size: NA
V: TRBV7-9
length: 15
CDR3: CASSLVVSGRYEQYF
DNA: TGTGCCAGCAGCTTAGTTGTCAGCGGGAGATACGAGCAGTACTTC

D: TRBD2
J: TRBJ2-4
size: few
V: TRBV10-3
length: 15
CDR3: CAISEQAGVGNIQYF
DNA: TGTGCCATCAGTGAACAAGCGGGAGTGGGGAACATTCAGTACTTC

D: TRBD1
J: TRBJ2-7
size: few
V: TRBV25-1
length: 12
CDR3: CASRGQGGEQYF
DNA: TGTGCCAGCAGGGGACAGGGTGGCGAGCAGTACTTC

D: TRBD2
J: TRBJ2-4
size: NA
V: TRBV7-2
length: 15
CDR3: CASSLRLAGVNIQYF
DNA: TGTGCCAGCAGCTTGAGGCTAGCGGGAGTAAACATTCAGTACTTC

D: NA
J: TRBJ2-4
size: NA
V: TRBV5-4
length: 15
CDR3: CASSLEGEAKNIQYF
DNA: TGTGCCAGCAGCTTGGAGGGGGAGGCCAAAAACATTCAGTACTTC

D: NA
J: TRBJ2-3
size: NA
V: TRBV3-1
length: 13
CDR3: CASSSRFLDTQYF
DNA: TGTGCCAGCAGCTCCCGGTTCCTAGATACGCAGTATTTT

D: TRBD2
J: TRBJ2-1
size: few
V: TRBV14
length: 18
CDR3: CASSQDSGRVISYNEQFF
DNA: TGTGCCAGCAGCCAAGACAGCGGGAGGGTAATTTCCTACAATGAGCAGTTCTTC

D: TRBD2
J: TRBJ2-3
size: few
V: TRBV4-3
length: 19
CDR3: CASSQKGAGAGGSTDTQYF
DNA: TGCGCCAGCAGCCAAAAAGGGGCGGGAGCGGGGGGAAGCACAGATACGCAGTATTTT

D: NA
J: TRBJ2-5
size: NA
V: TRBV12-3/TRBV12-4
length: 15
CDR3: CASQTPRGQRETQYF
DNA: TGTGCCAGCCAAACCCCGCGGGGACAGCGAGAGACCCAGTACTTC

D: TRBD1
J: TRBJ2-1
size: NA
V: TRBV7-7
length: 16
CDR3: CASSLGDRESGVEQFF
DNA: TGTGCTAGCAGCTTAGGGGACAGGGAAAGCGGGGTTGAGCAGTTCTTC